Ten or more counts support the clone carrying this TCR beta chain. This CDR3 has 15 residues. V lost 6 bases to trimming and J lost 0 bases, with 12 bases between them. The data are from a study of blood T cells in healthy people across ages. PCR was performed a second time for roughly 7 to 11 cycles using a sample-barcoded 5' primer and a J-beta primer mix. TCRdb fed the 5' RACE reads into MiXCR, producing one record per CDR3 protein. The sample includes under 800,000 distinct CDR3 sequences, roughly two fifths of them seen just once. V usage is TRBV12-3 or TRBV12-4 and J usage is TRBJ1-5, with D uncertain. What was sequenced was blood. This clonotype originated in a woman aged 60-75 years in good health. The CDR3 sequence is CASSPRGYSNQPQHF. DNA of the CDR3: TGTGCCAGCAGCCCACGCGGGTATAGCAATCAGCCCCAGCATTTT.